This TCR beta chain is from a study of cytomegalovirus exposure and HLA in healthy donors. Study details: Counted in an early data release were 75 million to 85 million unique TCRs from HLA-typed donors.

This clone has more than one count but fewer than ten. As yet, its antigen is unknown. The sample has other DNA sequences that encode this CDR3 too. The PCR contained 60 Vbeta and 13 Jbeta primers. Clones were sequenced by immunoSEQ multiplex PCR, and TCRdb holds only the in-frame ones, with some missing. Of more than 80,000 clones in the sample, 78% were seen once. The CDR3 covers 14 residues. V gave up 0 bases and J gave up 5 bases; unmatched junction bases: 1. The germline V gene has CDR1 MNHNY and CDR2 SVGAGI (reference sequence). Study findings and constraints: Analyses of presence/absence relied on an assumption of roughly uniform sequencing depth across donors. High sensitivity and specificity were reportedly achieved when the classifier diagnosed cytomegalovirus status. In most subjects, TCR beta sequences reportedly gave accurate predictions of HLA-A and HLA-B alleles.

The clonotype originates from a man in his late teens or twenties in good health and CMV-seropositive. The sequenced sample was PBMCs. The chain uses TRBV6-6 and TRBJ1-5; 7 nucleotides line up with TRBD1. The DNA of the CDR3 is TGTGCCAGCAGTTACTCACAGGGGTATCAGCCCCAGCATTTT. Protein sequence: CASSYSQGYQPQHF.